The 25 T cell receptor beta chains in this list originate from one sample, sequenced in a study of cytomegalovirus exposure and HLA in healthy donors. The PCR used 60 Vbeta and 13 Jbeta primers. Sequencing was performed with immunoSEQ multiplex PCR; in TCRdb, only in-frame clones are kept and a portion is missing. Of a few hundred thousand clones in the sample, more than 60% are singletons; the top ten hold 1.8%. The specimen sequenced was PBMCs. The receptors were gathered from a woman in her 30s in good health and CMV-seronegative.

This rearrangement joins TRBV6-6 to TRBJ1-3; no clear D gene. Trimming left V 7 bases short and J 2 bases short, with 18 bases between. CDR3 size: 16 residues. CDR1 and CDR2 (germline): MNHNY, SVGAGI (reference sequence). This CDR3 reads CASINSRLGAGNTIYF. CDR3 bases: TGTGCCAGCATCAATTCCAGACTAGGAGCTGGAAACACCATATATTTT.

The count of this clone is one. J is TRBJ2-5 and V is TRBV7-3; 8 bases line up with TRBD2. Trimming cost V 2 bases and J 2 bases; bases outside gene matches: 4. The CDR3 loop spans 15 amino acids. Germline CDR1 and CDR2: SGHTA and FQGTGA. The CDR3 DNA reads TGTGCCAGCAGCTTAGCGGGAGGACAACAAGAGACCCAGTACTTC. Amino acids: CASSLAGGQQETQYF.

The chain links TRBV9 to TRBJ2-2, with TRBD2 matching 8 bases. The V gene's germline CDR1 is SGDLS and CDR2 YYNGEE. V lost 4 bases and J lost 4; bases outside the gene matches: 9. The CDR3 runs to 16 residues. The CDR3 coding sequence is TGTGCCAGCAGCCCACGCTGGGGGACTAGCACCGGGGAGCTGTTTTTT. It is translated as CASSPRWGTSTGELFF.

This clone was detected only a few times. The gene calls are TRBV6-1 and TRBJ2-2; D gene ambiguous. V dropped 4 bases and J dropped 3 bases, with 9 bases sitting between them. The germline V gene has CDR1 MNHNS and CDR2 SASEGT. The CDR3 has 14 amino acids. CDR3 in amino acids: CASSATADTGELFF. For the CDR3, the DNA is TGTGCCAGCAGTGCGACCGCGGACACCGGGGAGCTGTTTTTT.

CDR3 nucleotide sequence: TGCGCCAGCAGCCTTCGGACAGAGAGCTATGGCTACACCTTC. Its protein product is CASSLRTESYGYTF. The rearrangement links TRBV5-1 to TRBJ1-2, with a weak D call TRBD1 (6 bases). The germline gives CDR1 SGHRS, CDR2 YFSETQ. V was trimmed by 4 bases and J by 4 bases, leaving 14 bases between them. CDR3 size: 14 residues.

The V and J genes are TRBV7-3 and TRBJ2-3; TRBD2 matches 12 bases. CDR1 and CDR2 from the germline V gene are SGHTA and FQGTGA. This CDR3 comprises 15 residues. Trimming at V came to 5 bases and at J to 8 bases, leaving 8 bases not matched to a gene. The CDR3 loop is CASSPTSGSAGTQYF. The CDR3 DNA follows: TGTGCCAGCAGCCCGACTAGCGGGAGCGCAGGTACGCAGTATTTT.

The chain is built from TRBV2 and TRBJ2-3, with D possibly TRBD1 on 5 matching bases. Germline values: CDR1 SNHLY, CDR2 FYNNEI. V lost 1 base to trimming and J lost 0 bases, with 8 bases between them. The CDR3 sequence is 15 residues long. The CDR3 DNA reads as TGTGCCAGCAGTGAAGAGGGGCGCAGCACAGATACGCAGTATTTT. It encodes CASSEEGRSTDTQYF.

Turning to this clone: The sample has other DNA sequences that encode this CDR3 too. The J gene is TRBJ1-1, the V gene TRBV5-1; unclear D gene. Germline V gene sequence: CDR1 SGHRS, CDR2 YFSETQ. V gave up 0 bases and J gave up 3 bases, with 3 bases separating them. The CDR3 spans 12 residues. CDR3 loop: CASSLADTEAFF. CDR3 DNA: TGCGCCAGCAGCTTGGCAGACACTGAAGCTTTCTTT. The whole variable domain, remainder taken from reference TRBV5-1 and TRBJ1-1, is KAGVTQTPRYLIKTRGQQVTLSCSPISGHRSVSWYQQTPGQGLQFLFEYFSETQRNKGNFPGRFSGRQFSNSRSEMNVSTLELGDSALYLCASSLADTEAFFGQGTRLTVV.

Notes on this clone: Other DNA sequences from this sample encode an identical CDR3 as well. The chain couples TRBV27 to TRBJ2-7; no clear D gene. This CDR3 spans 12 amino acids. The germline V gene has CDR1 MNHEY and CDR2 SMNVEV (reference sequence). Deletions cut 2 bases from V and 3 bases from J, with 5 bases between. The CDR3 here is CASSLRGYEQYF. In nucleotides, the CDR3 is TGTGCCAGCAGTTTACGAGGCTACGAGCAGTACTTC.

The CDR3 nucleotides read TGTGCCAGTAGCCCAAGGACAGGGAATTCACCCCTCCACTTT. Its translation: CASSPRTGNSPLHF. The chain links TRBV19 to TRBJ1-6, with 8 bases identical to TRBD1. From germline, CDR1 is LNHDA and CDR2 SQIVND (reference sequence). V lost 6 bases, J lost 7 bases, and 5 bases stayed unmatched. The CDR3 extends over 14 amino acids.

The rearrangement links TRBV4-1 to TRBJ1-1, with D maybe TRBD1 (5 bases). The V and J ends lost 6 bases and 4 bases respectively, with 15 bases between them. CDR1 is MGHRA and CDR2 is YSYEKL in the germline V gene. This CDR3 comprises 14 residues. CDR3 sequence (DNA): TGCGCCAGCAGATCCAGGGTAGGGGTCACTGAAGCTTTCTTT. The encoded protein is CASRSRVGVTEAFF.

The chain links TRBV14 to TRBJ1-2, with TRBD1 as a possible D gene (5 bases). This CDR3 contains 13 residues. V gave up 3 bases and J gave up 4 bases, with 9 bases separating them. Germline V gives CDR1 SGHDN, CDR2 FVKESK. In DNA form, the CDR3 reads TGTGCCAGCAGCCATTGGGGGGGCTATGGCTACACCTTC. Protein sequence: CASSHWGGYGYTF.

The rearrangement links TRBV6-5 to TRBJ1-2; a weak D match, TRBD1 (5 bases). CDR1 and CDR2 (germline): MNHEY, SVGAGI. V was cut by 8 bases and J by 2 bases, with 12 bases left in between. This CDR3 is 13 amino acids long. The CDR3 loop is CASRLGGNYGYTF. CDR3 nucleotide sequence: TGTGCCAGCCGGCTGGGGGGGAACTATGGCTACACCTTC.

The chain carries TRBV15 and TRBJ2-5; 11 positions match TRBD2. Germline values: CDR1 LNHNV, CDR2 YYDKDF (reference sequence). The V gene end was trimmed by 0 bases and the J gene end by 4 bases; junction bases not matched to a gene: 10. There are 18 residues in the CDR3. The CDR3 region has the DNA TGTGCCACCAGCAGAGATCGCGGCGGTAGCGGGAGGGGAGAGACCCAGTACTTC. It encodes CATSRDRGGSGRGETQYF.

The CDR3 nucleotides read TGCGCCAGTTCAGCCCAGGGGCCAACTGTGAACACTGAAGCTTTCTTT. It translates to CASSAQGPTVNTEAFF. The V call is TRBV5-1, the J call TRBJ1-1; tentative D call: TRBD1 (6 bases). This CDR3 spans 16 amino acids. CDR1 is SGHRS and CDR2 is YFSETQ in the germline V gene. Trimming removed 8 bases from V and 0 bases from J, with 20 bases in between.

This chain uses TRBV15 with TRBJ2-1; 10 bases are a match to TRBD2. Germline trimming cut 5 bases from V and 3 bases from J; bases unmatched to any gene: 7. CDR3 length equals 16 residues. Germline-derived CDR1 and CDR2 are LNHNV and YYDKDF (reference sequence). The CDR3 DNA follows: TGTGCCACCAGCGTTGAACTAGCGGGACTCTACAATGAGCAGTTCTTC. It encodes CATSVELAGLYNEQFF.

The CDR3 loop is CASSSLGSGGYNEQFF. Written as DNA, the CDR3 is TGTGCCAGCAGCTCCCTAGGAAGCGGGGGGTACAATGAGCAGTTCTTC. The V gene is TRBV7-2, the J gene TRBJ2-1; 9 bases map to TRBD2. V trimming: 4 bases; J trimming: 4 bases; junction bases outside the gene matches: 8. This CDR3 region has 16 residues. Germline V gene data show CDR1 as SGHTA and CDR2 as FQGNSA.

The chain couples TRBV19 to TRBJ2-1, with a possible D match to TRBD1 (5 bases). Germline CDR1 reads LNHDA; CDR2 reads SQIVND (reference sequence). The CDR3 has 17 amino acids. Trimming left V 1 base short and J 4 bases short, with 17 bases between. CDR3 region: CASSIVGQTDIYNEQFF. The CDR3 coding sequence is TGTGCCAGTAGTATAGTTGGACAAACGGATATATACAATGAGCAGTTCTTC.

The chain uses TRBV6-1 and TRBJ1-1, with 9 positions matching TRBD1. Germline CDR1 reads MNHNS; CDR2 reads SASEGT. The CDR3 has 14 amino acids. Losses at the gene ends were 6 bases for V and 3 bases for J; bases not matched to a gene: 5. DNA for the CDR3: TGTGCCAGCAGACTAAGACAGGGGGACACTGAAGCTTTCTTT. Its translation is CASRLRQGDTEAFF.

The CDR3 sequence is CASTPRGPNTEAFF. DNA for the CDR3: TGTGCCAGCACCCCTCGTGGCCCGAACACTGAAGCTTTCTTT. The rearrangement uses TRBV7-8 and TRBJ1-1, with D uncertain. Germline CDR1 is SGHVS and CDR2 is FQNEAQ. The CDR3 runs to 14 residues. Trimming left V 7 bases short and J 1 base short, with 13 bases between.

This clone showed up just once. This chain links TRBV4-1 with TRBJ1-1; D perhaps matches TRBD1 (5 bases). V dropped 0 bases and J dropped 4 bases, with 15 bases sitting between them. CDR1 is MGHRA and CDR2 is YSYEKL in the germline V gene. The CDR3 loop spans 16 amino acids. The chain's CDR3 is CASSQEIGARGTEAFF. The CDR3 DNA sequence: TGCGCCAGCAGCCAAGAAATTGGGGCTAGGGGCACTGAAGCTTTCTTT.

This clone was recorded only once. The chain joins TRBV5-1 to TRBJ1-1; tentative D call: TRBD1 (5 bases). This CDR3 region has 15 residues. Germline V gene lookup returns CDR1 SGHRS and CDR2 YFSETQ. The V end was cut by 0 bases, the J end by 5 bases, with 14 bases between. CDR3 nucleotide sequence: TGCGCCAGCAGCTTGGTTCCGGGGGTAAGGACTGAAGCTTTCTTT. Translation: CASSLVPGVRTEAFF.

The J gene is TRBJ2-2, the V gene TRBV29-1; no definite D call. CDR1 and CDR2 from the germline V gene are SQVTM and ANQGSEA. Trimming took 3 bases from V and 6 from J, leaving 2 bases between them. The CDR3 is made up of 10 amino acids. CDR3 sequence (DNA): TGCAGCGTTGACGCCGGGGAGCTGTTTTTT. It is translated as CSVDAGELFF.

This chain joins TRBV2 and TRBJ2-6, with D possibly TRBD1 on 6 matching bases. The CDR3 is made up of 20 amino acids. Between the trimmed V and J ends, which lost 9 bases and 4 bases, there was a span of 31 bases. The germline gives CDR1 SNHLY, CDR2 FYNNEI. CDR3 loop: CARTAQGRRGAGIGANVLTF. The CDR3 DNA is TGTGCCAGAACGGCACAGGGACGTCGCGGCGCCGGAATAGGGGCCAACGTCCTGACTTTC.

The chain links TRBV29-1 to TRBJ2-1, with unresolved D. V lost 1 base and J 6 bases, leaving 7 bases between the germline ends. The CDR3 runs to 12 residues. Germline V gene data show CDR1 as SQVTM and CDR2 as ANQGSEA. The CDR3 sequence is CSVEVLGNEQFF. In DNA, the CDR3 is TGCAGCGTTGAAGTTCTCGGCAATGAGCAGTTCTTC.